One sample yielded the 10 T cell receptor beta chains listed below, sequenced in a study of monozygotic twins with inflammatory bowel disease. TCRdb re-called the 5' RACE reads and gives one entry per CDR3 protein, without DNA. The table for this sample gives some 200,000 distinct CDR3 sequences. Sample: blood. These receptors were obtained from a human donor with ulcerative colitis or Crohn's disease, or a healthy co-twin of an affected twin (not recorded which).

The chain recombines TRBV6-5 with TRBJ2-4; the D gene TCRdb calls, TRBD1, cannot be checked with no DNA. The CDR3 totals 13 residues. Germline V gene lookup returns CDR1 MNHEY and CDR2 SVGAGI. The CDR3: CASSQGAKNIQYF.

The V and J genes are TRBV12-3 or TRBV12-4 and TRBJ2-5; TCRdb proposes TRBD1, but this gene call is untestable without DNA. CDR3 length: 13 residues. The CDR3 here is CASRSQGRETQYF.

This chain uses TRBV10-3 with TRBJ2-5. The CDR3 covers 14 residues. From germline, CDR1 is ENHRY and CDR2 SYGVKD. This chain's CDR3 is CAISEGFRRETQYF.

The CDR3 loop reads CASTMGGINTGELFF. The V gene is TRBV6-1, the J gene TRBJ2-2; with no DNA, the TCRdb D assignment of TRBD2 cannot be verified. CDR1 and CDR2 (germline): MNHNS, SASEGT. The CDR3 runs to 15 residues.

This sequence joins TRBV3-1 and TRBJ2-7; no DNA is available, so the TRBD2 call from TCRdb remains unchecked. The germline gives CDR1 LGHDT, CDR2 YNNKEL (reference sequence). The CDR3 spans 12 residues. The CDR3 spells CASSGTYYEQYF.

The rearrangement links TRBV12-3 or TRBV12-4 to TRBJ1-1. This CDR3 has 13 amino acids. CDR3: CASSLGRYTEAFF.

The chain employs TRBV15 and TRBJ2-7; TCRdb lists TRBD1, though no DNA is available to test this call. Germline assignment: CDR1 LNHNV and CDR2 YYDKDF (reference sequence). CDR3 length equals 12 residues. The CDR3: CATSRDRGGQYF.

The chain combines TRBV2 with TRBJ1-4; TCRdb lists TRBD1, though no DNA is available to test this call. Germline assignment: CDR1 SNHLY and CDR2 FYNNEI. The CDR3 runs to 14 residues. CDR3: CASLKDRGDEKLFF. The full variable domain, completed using reference TRBV2 and TRBJ1-4, is EPEVTQTPSHQVTQMGQEVILRCVPISNHLYFYWYRQILGQKVEFLVSFYNNEISEKSEIFDDQFSVERPDGSNFTLKIRSTKLEDSAMYFCASLKDRGDEKLFFGSGTQLSVL.

V and J are TRBV20-1 and TRBJ1-4; the TCRdb call, TRBD1, lacks DNA for checking. The CDR3 covers 16 residues. CDR1 and CDR2 from the germline V gene are DFQATT and SNEGSKA (reference sequence). This chain's CDR3 is CSASRQGVATNEKLFF.

CDR3 region: CASSPRGRDGTQPQHF. This sequence joins TRBV7-9 and TRBJ1-5; TCRdb gives TRBD1 as the D gene, but with no DNA this cannot be confirmed. CDR1 SEHNR and CDR2 FQNEAQ come from the germline V gene (reference sequence). The CDR3 spans 16 residues.